The 22 T cell receptor beta chains reported below all come from one sample, sequenced in a study of blood T cell repertoires in COVID-19 (dated by TCRdb to 2019 to 2021). The method behind the library was the immunoSEQ multiplex PCR assay. The immuneACCESS repertoire file appears here via TCRdb, limited to in-frame rearrangements. These files lack a portion of the clones; in checked studies, under half of the deficit traces to unresolved V genes, and the cause of the others is not known. In this sample the table shows about 94,000 clones, roughly 84% of which occur a single time. About 6.3% of the sample comes from the top ten. Sequencing was done on a sample of peripheral blood. The receptors derive from a man aged 60-69 years with acute or convalescent COVID-19.

The V call is TRBV2, the J call TRBJ2-3; TRBD1 agrees at 10 bases. V lost 4 bases to trimming and J lost 4 bases; unmatched junction nucleotides: 8. Germline V gene sequence: CDR1 SNHLY, CDR2 FYNNEI. CDR3 size: 16 residues. The CDR3 protein is CASSGKTGGFADTQYF. In nucleotides, the CDR3 is TGTGCCAGCAGTGGGAAGACAGGGGGCTTTGCAGATACGCAGTATTTT. Variable domain in full (rest from reference TRBV2 and TRBJ2-3): EPEVTQTPSHQVTQMGQEVILRCVPISNHLYFYWYRQILGQKVEFLVSFYNNEISEKSEIFDDQFSVERPDGSNFTLKIRSTKLEDSAMYFCASSGKTGGFADTQYFGPGTRLTVL.

The J gene is TRBJ1-1, the V gene TRBV15; D call uncertain. V dropped 1 base and J dropped 1 base, with 7 bases sitting between them. This CDR3 comprises 14 residues. Germline values: CDR1 LNHNV, CDR2 YYDKDF (reference sequence). The CDR3: CATSRVHGNTEAFF. Here the CDR3 DNA reads TGTGCCACCAGCAGAGTCCACGGGAACACTGAAGCTTTCTTT.

This sequence joins TRBV7-3 and TRBJ2-6; the match to TRBD1 covers 8 bases. In germline, CDR1 is SGHTA, CDR2 FQGTGA. This CDR3 is 18 amino acids long. The trim removed 4 bases at V and 2 bases at J, leaving 10 bases unmatched. CDR3 sequence: CASSSRTGGRAGANVLTF. DNA for the CDR3: TGTGCCAGCAGCTCGAGAACAGGGGGACGAGCTGGGGCCAACGTCCTGACTTTC.

The rearrangement joins TRBV9 to TRBJ2-5, with 8 nucleotides matching TRBD2. After removal of 10 bases from V and 1 base from J, the junction contained 12 bases not matched to a gene. The CDR3 is 15 amino acids. The germline V gene has CDR1 SGDLS and CDR2 YYNGEE. The CDR3 is CASSKNSGAQETQYF. The CDR3 nucleotides are TGTGCCTCCTCTAAGAATAGCGGGGCCCAAGAGACCCAGTACTTC.

The rearrangement links TRBV7-2 to TRBJ1-6; D not certain. This CDR3 has 15 residues. CDR1 is SGHTA, CDR2 FQGNSA, per germline. Trimming removed 2 bases at V and 6 bases at J, with 11 bases between. The CDR3, as DNA: TGTGCCAGCAGCTTACGTGGCGGCTTTAATTCACCCCTCCACTTT. Translated: CASSLRGGFNSPLHF.

V and J are TRBV5-1 and TRBJ1-1; tentatively, D is TRBD1 (5 bases). Trimming removed 7 bases from V and 1 base from J, with 14 bases in between. CDR1 SGHRS and CDR2 YFSETQ come from the germline V gene. The CDR3 totals 14 residues. Here the CDR3 reads CASSIPTANTEAFF. In DNA form, the CDR3 reads TGCGCCAGCTCTATACCGACAGCGAACACTGAAGCTTTCTTT.

The chain is built from TRBV28 and TRBJ1-2; 10 bases are a match to TRBD1. Unmatched junction bases numbered 6, after V lost 1 base and J lost 7 bases. CDR1 and CDR2 from the germline V gene are MDHEN and SYDVKM. CDR3 length equals 15 residues. CDR3: CASSLSGQGYGGYTF. The DNA of the CDR3 is TGTGCCAGCAGTTTATCGGGACAGGGGTACGGTGGCTACACCTTC.

V is TRBV21-1 and J is TRBJ2-5; TRBD1 is the table's D call, not checked against the DNA. TRBV21-1 is marked as a pseudogene. CDR3 size: 14 residues. The CDR3 nucleotides read TGTGCCAGCAGCAAACATCAATTTGAAGAGACCCAGTACTTC. This translates into CASSKHQFEETQYF.

This chain links TRBV29-1 with TRBJ2-3; D is possibly TRBD1 (5 bases). CDR1 and CDR2 from the germline V gene are SQVTM and ANQGSEA. The CDR3 has 14 amino acids. Trimming left V 3 bases short and J 1 base short, with 11 bases between. The CDR3 loop is CSVERRGGTDTQYF. The DNA for the CDR3 is TGCAGCGTTGAGCGTAGGGGTGGCACAGATACGCAGTATTTT.

This clone was recorded once. V and J are TRBV18 and TRBJ1-4, with TRBD1 identical over 9 bases. V trimming: 5 bases; J trimming: 8 bases; junction bases outside the gene matches: 6. Germline loops: CDR1 KGHSH, CDR2 LQKENI. The CDR3 contains 14 residues. CDR3 region: CASSSDRGREKLFF. The CDR3 DNA is TGTGCCAGCTCATCGGACAGGGGTCGGGAAAAACTGTTTTTT.

The sample holds one count of this clone. DNA for the CDR3: TGTGCCATCAGCCTGGTGGTTAGCGGGGGGGCCGCAGATACGCAGTATTTT. Translated: CAISLVVSGGAADTQYF. This chain uses TRBV10-3 with TRBJ2-3, with 11 bases identical to TRBD2. The V segment lost 6 bases and the J segment 4 bases; nucleotides outside the gene matches: 12. The germline V gene has CDR1 ENHRY and CDR2 SYGVKD. The CDR3 consists of 17 residues.

The chain joins TRBV9 to TRBJ1-4; 7 bases map to TRBD1. Germline loops: CDR1 SGDLS, CDR2 YYNGEE. The CDR3 is made up of 15 amino acids. V was pared by 4 bases and J by 7 bases, with 10 bases of the junction left unmatched. The DNA for the CDR3 is TGTGCCAGCAGCTCCGACAGGGCCGCGGGTGAAAAACTGTTTTTT. Translating gives CASSSDRAAGEKLFF.

This chain connects TRBV27 to TRBJ1-1, with D perhaps matching TRBD1 (6 bases). V gave up 2 bases and J gave up 0 bases, with 13 bases separating them. Germline CDR1 is MNHEY and CDR2 is SMNVEV (reference sequence). The CDR3 covers 16 residues. The CDR3 here is CASSLIGGDMNTEAFF. The CDR3 nucleotides read TGTGCCAGCAGTTTAATTGGGGGGGACATGAACACTGAAGCTTTCTTT.

Worth noting for this clone: Other DNA sequences of this sample code for an identical CDR3. V usage is TRBV3-1 (or the pseudogene TRBV3-2) and J usage is TRBJ1-2; 7 positions agree with TRBD1. The CDR3 consists of 15 residues. Germline CDR1 LGHDT, CDR2 YNNKEL (reference sequence). V gave up 6 bases and J gave up 2 bases; unmatched junction bases: 9. CDR3 in amino acids: CASSQSDRLNYGYTF. CDR3 sequence (DNA): TGTGCCAGCAGTCAATCGGACAGGCTAAACTATGGCTACACCTTC.

This clone was recorded once. The J gene is TRBJ1-2, the V gene TRBV5-1; 7 bases line up with TRBD1. This CDR3 has 14 residues. Looked up from germline, CDR1 is SGHRS and CDR2 is YFSETQ. V dropped 0 bases and J dropped 14; count of bases not matched to a gene: 13. The CDR3 protein is CASSLEYDSGGKTF. Written as DNA, the CDR3 is TGCGCCAGCAGCTTGGAATACGATTCAGGGGGAAAGACCTTC.

CDR3 sequence: CASSYRALNQPQHF. CDR3 coding DNA: TGTGCCAGCAGTTACAGGGCGCTCAATCAGCCCCAGCATTTT. This rearrangement joins TRBV2 to TRBJ1-5; possibly TRBD1 for D (6 bases). CDR1 is SNHLY, CDR2 FYNNEI, per germline. V gave up 5 bases and J gave up 3 bases, with 11 bases separating them. This CDR3 has 14 residues.

This sequence joins TRBV28 and TRBJ1-5; 7 bases fit TRBD1. The germline V gene encodes CDR1 MDHEN and CDR2 SYDVKM. The CDR3 runs to 17 residues. After removal of 3 bases from V and 0 bases from J, the junction contained 8 bases not matched to a gene. The CDR3 reads CASSFQGEVFSNQPQHF. The DNA of the CDR3 is TGTGCCAGCAGTTTTCAGGGGGAAGTATTTAGCAATCAGCCCCAGCATTTT. Using reference TRBV28 and TRBJ1-5 for the parts outside the CDR3, the full variable domain is DVKVTQSSRYLVKRTGEKVFLECVQDMDHENMFWYRQDPGLGLRLIYFSYDVKMKEKGDIPEGYSVSREKKERFSLILESASTNQTSMYLCASSFQGEVFSNQPQHFGDGTRLSIL.

The sample holds one count of this clone. Other DNA sequences from this sample encode an identical CDR3 as well. V and J are TRBV11-2 and TRBJ1-2; perhaps TRBD1 as D (6 bases). The V gene lost 4 bases and the J gene lost 6 bases, with 9 bases spanning the gap. The CDR3 extends over 12 amino acids. The germline V gene has CDR1 SGHAT and CDR2 FQNNGV. The CDR3 loop reads CASSSEGDGYTF. CDR3 coding DNA: TGTGCCAGCAGCTCTGAGGGGGATGGCTACACCTTC.

The chain employs TRBV19 and TRBJ2-2, with a weak D call TRBD1 (6 bases). The germline V gene encodes CDR1 LNHDA and CDR2 SQIVND (reference sequence). The CDR3 is made up of 16 amino acids. V gave up 5 bases and J gave up 5 bases, with 18 bases separating them. CDR3 coding DNA: TGTGCCAGTAGTTCGCGTGGGACACCCTCTACCGGGGAGCTGTTTTTT. Residues: CASSSRGTPSTGELFF.

The chain is built from TRBV19 and TRBJ1-6, with D maybe TRBD1 (5 bases). The germline V and J ends were trimmed by 4 bases and 2 bases, with 12 bases remaining between them. This CDR3 is built from 16 residues. The V gene's germline CDR1 is LNHDA and CDR2 SQIVND (reference sequence). The chain's CDR3 is CASSKGQGTYNSPLHF. The CDR3 DNA reads TGTGCCAGTAGTAAGGGGCAGGGAACCTATAATTCACCCCTCCACTTT.

The rearrangement joins TRBV7-2 to TRBJ1-1; D gene ambiguous. Per the germline V gene, CDR1 is SGHTA and CDR2 is FQGNSA. With 4 bases removed from V and 9 bases from J, the gap between germline ends came to 9 bases. The CDR3 has 11 amino acids. The CDR3 sequence: CASSSSLKAFF. The CDR3 nucleotides are TGTGCCAGCAGCTCCTCACTGAAAGCTTTCTTT.

This chain links TRBV6-5 with TRBJ1-5; TRBD1 might be the D (5 bases). The V end lost 4 bases, the J end lost 5 bases, and 12 bases lay between the germline ends. This CDR3 is 14 amino acids long. CDR1 and CDR2 (germline): MNHEY, SVGAGI. CDR3 loop: CASSSGGGDQPQHF. In DNA form, the CDR3 reads TGTGCCAGCAGTTCCGGCGGGGGGGATCAGCCCCAGCATTTT.